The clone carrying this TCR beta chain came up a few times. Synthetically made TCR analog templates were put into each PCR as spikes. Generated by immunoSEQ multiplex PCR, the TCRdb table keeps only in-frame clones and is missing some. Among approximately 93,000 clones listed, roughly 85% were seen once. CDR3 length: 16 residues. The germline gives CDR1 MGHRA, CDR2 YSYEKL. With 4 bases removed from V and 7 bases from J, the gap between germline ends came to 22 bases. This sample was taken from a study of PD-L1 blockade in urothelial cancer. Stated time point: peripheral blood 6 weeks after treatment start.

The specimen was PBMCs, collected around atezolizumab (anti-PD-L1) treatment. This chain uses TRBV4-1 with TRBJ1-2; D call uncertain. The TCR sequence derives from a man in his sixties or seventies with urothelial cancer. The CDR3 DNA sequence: TGCGCCAGCAGCCCTCCCCGTCTCAGGTCCCTAAGTGGCTACACCTTC. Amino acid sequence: CASSPPRLRSLSGYTF.